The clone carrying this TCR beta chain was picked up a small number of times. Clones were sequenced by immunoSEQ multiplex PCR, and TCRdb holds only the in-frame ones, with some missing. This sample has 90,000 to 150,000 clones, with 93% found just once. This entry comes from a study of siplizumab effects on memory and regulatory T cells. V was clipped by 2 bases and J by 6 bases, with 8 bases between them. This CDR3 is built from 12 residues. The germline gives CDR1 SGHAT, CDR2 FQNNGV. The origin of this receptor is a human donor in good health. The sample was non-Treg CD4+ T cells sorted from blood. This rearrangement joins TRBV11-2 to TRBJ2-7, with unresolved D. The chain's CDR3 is CASSLSRLEQYF. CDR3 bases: TGTGCCAGCAGCTTATCAAGGCTCGAGCAGTACTTC.